The 32 T cell receptor beta chains listed next were all sequenced from one sample in a study of blood T cell repertoires in COVID-19. Here immunoSEQ multiplex PCR was the method, and the copy in TCRdb shows in-frame clones only, minus some. The sample comprises 300,000 to 450,000 clones, over 75% of which are singletons, and about 2.1% rests with the top ten. Specimen: peripheral blood. Every receptor here comes from a woman aged 55-69 years with COVID-19, enrolled during active disease.

The chain uses TRBV9 and TRBJ1-3; D call uncertain. The CDR3 has 14 residues. Trimming took 0 bases from V and 1 from J, leaving 5 bases between them. Per germline, CDR1 SGDLS and CDR2 YYNGEE. The CDR3 DNA follows: TGTGCCAGCAGCGTAGACGGTTCTGGAAACACCATATATTTT. This encodes CASSVDGSGNTIYF.

The chain combines TRBV7-3 with TRBJ1-5; unclear D gene. The CDR3 loop spans 15 amino acids. Deletions cut 2 bases from V and 6 bases from J, with 14 bases between. The V gene's germline CDR1 is SGHTA and CDR2 FQGTGA. CDR3 loop: CASSLGGAAGQPQHF. CDR3 sequence (DNA): TGTGCCAGCAGCTTAGGAGGCGCGGCGGGTCAGCCCCAGCATTTT.

The J gene is TRBJ2-7, the V gene TRBV5-1; TRBD2 might be the D (6 bases). The ends were cut back, 3 bases at V and 5 bases at J, with 12 bases in the middle. The length of the CDR3 is 13 residues. Per the germline V gene, CDR1 is SGHRS and CDR2 is YFSETQ. CDR3 amino acids: CASSSGVIDEQYF. The CDR3 DNA reads TGCGCCAGCAGCTCGGGAGTTATCGACGAGCAGTACTTC.

This chain joins TRBV29-1 and TRBJ1-2; a possible D gene is TRBD1 (6 bases). Trimming took off 6 bases at V and 8 bases at J, with 16 bases between the two ends. Germline V gene data show CDR1 as SQVTM and CDR2 as ANQGSEA. CDR3 length: 12 amino acids. CDR3 protein: CSVRFQGTGYTF. DNA for the CDR3: TGCAGCGTACGCTTTCAGGGGACCGGCTACACCTTC.

Of note for this clone: Sequence at one end of the junction differs from germline and may be a read error. The V call is TRBV7-3, the J call TRBJ1-6, with TRBD1 matching over 9 bases. The CDR3 is 15 residues long. CDR1 SGHTA and CDR2 FQGTGA come from the germline V gene. The DNA of the CDR3 is TGTGCCAGCAGCCTAACAGGGGGCGCGTATTCACCCCTCCACTTT. Amino acid sequence: CASSLTGGAYSPLHF.

The rearrangement joins TRBV13 to TRBJ2-1; possible D gene TRBD1, 5 bases. The CDR3 sequence is 13 residues long. CDR1 is PRHDT, CDR2 FYEKMQ, per germline (reference sequence). V was trimmed by 3 bases and J by 5 bases, leaving 8 bases between them. CDR3 DNA sequence: TGTGCCAGCAGCTTCCGGACAAACAATGAGCAGTTCTTC. Translation: CASSFRTNNEQFF.

This clone showed up just a few times. The chain links TRBV6-1 to TRBJ2-2; D gene unclear. From germline, CDR1 is MNHNS and CDR2 SASEGT. Trimming stripped 0 bases from V and 7 bases from J, with 6 bases between. This CDR3 contains 13 residues. The CDR3 region has the DNA TGTGCCAGCAGTGAAGCGGAGCACGGGGAGCTGTTTTTT. It codes for CASSEAEHGELFF.

The chain is built from TRBV7-2 and TRBJ1-5, with D possibly being TRBD1 (6 bases). The CDR3 covers 15 residues. Per the germline V gene, CDR1 is SGHTA and CDR2 is FQGNSA. Deletions cut 5 bases from V and 2 bases from J, with 13 bases between. The CDR3 region has the DNA TGTGCCAGCAGCCGCTTCGAGGGGGGCAATCAGCCCCAGCATTTT. Amino acids: CASSRFEGGNQPQHF.

This clone was observed once. V is TRBV5-1 and J is TRBJ1-5, with 10 bases matching TRBD1. This CDR3 region has 14 residues. The V segment lost 4 bases and the J segment 5 bases; nucleotides outside the gene matches: 3. Per germline, CDR1 SGHRS and CDR2 YFSETQ. The CDR3 reads CASSRGTGDQPQHF. CDR3 coding DNA: TGCGCCAGCAGCCGGGGGACAGGGGATCAGCCCCAGCATTTT. The whole variable domain, filled in from reference TRBV5-1 and TRBJ1-5, reads KAGVTQTPRYLIKTRGQQVTLSCSPISGHRSVSWYQQTPGQGLQFLFEYFSETQRNKGNFPGRFSGRQFSNSRSEMNVSTLELGDSALYLCASSRGTGDQPQHFGDGTRLSIL.

The gene calls are TRBV5-4 and TRBJ2-7, with D perhaps TRBD1 (5 bases). Germline-derived CDR1 and CDR2 are SGHNT and YYREEE (reference sequence). The length of the CDR3 is 12 residues. V was cut by 4 bases and J by 4 bases, with 9 bases left in between. CDR3 loop: CASSEDTYEQYF. CDR3 nucleotides: TGTGCCAGCAGCGAGGACACGTACGAGCAGTACTTC.

V is TRBV27 and J is TRBJ2-7, with D perhaps TRBD2 (6 bases). With 8 bases removed from V and 2 bases from J, the gap between germline ends came to 13 bases. This CDR3 has 13 residues. CDR1 is MNHEY, CDR2 SMNVEV, per germline (reference sequence). CDR3 in DNA: TGTGCCAGCGGCGGGACGCGGACCTACGAGCAGTACTTC. Its protein is CASGGTRTYEQYF.

This rearrangement joins TRBV28 to TRBJ1-6; 7 nucleotides line up with TRBD1. The CDR3 has 17 residues. The V gene's germline CDR1 is MDHEN and CDR2 SYDVKM. Germline trimming cut 3 bases from V and 8 bases from J; bases unmatched to any gene: 13. The CDR3 here is CASSLPTGEHIYSPLHF. CDR3 nucleotide sequence: TGTGCCAGCAGTTTGCCCACAGGGGAGCACATATATTCACCCCTCCACTTT.

The chain recombines TRBV7-2 with TRBJ1-2; TRBD1 aligns across 8 bases. Germline lookup yields CDR1 SGHTA and CDR2 FQGNSA. V was clipped by 2 bases and J by 9 bases; unmatched bases: 5. The CDR3 has 13 amino acids. The CDR3: CASSLRTGISYTF. In DNA, the CDR3 is TGTGCCAGCAGCTTAAGGACAGGGATCAGCTACACCTTC.

This clone showed up just a few times. The chain is built from TRBV14 and TRBJ1-2, with TRBD1 matching over 7 bases. The CDR3 is made up of 13 amino acids. The V gene end was trimmed by 4 bases and the J gene end by 8 bases; junction bases not matched to a gene: 7. Germline CDR1 SGHDN, CDR2 FVKESK. This CDR3 is CASSPTGLDGYTF. CDR3 nucleotide sequence: TGTGCCAGCAGCCCGACAGGGTTGGACGGCTACACCTTC.

The rearrangement joins TRBV20-1 to TRBJ2-1, with 13 bases matching TRBD2. Per the germline V gene, CDR1 is DFQATT and CDR2 is SNEGSKA (reference sequence). This CDR3 comprises 17 residues. V shed 3 bases, J shed 4 bases, and the junction held 9 bases outside the gene matches. The DNA of the CDR3 is TGCAGTGCTAGTATCTCCCCACTAGCGGGGGGGTACAATGAGCAGTTCTTC. It yields the protein CSASISPLAGGYNEQFF.

This clone was counted once. The rearrangement links TRBV7-2 to TRBJ1-2; D not resolved. Germline CDR1 reads SGHTA; CDR2 reads FQGNSA. Trimming left V 5 bases short and J 4 bases short, with 11 bases between. The CDR3 is made up of 13 amino acids. The CDR3: CASSPQAPYGYTF. Written as DNA, the CDR3 is TGTGCCAGCAGCCCTCAGGCGCCCTATGGCTACACCTTC. The full variable domain, in which reference TRBV7-2 and TRBJ1-2 provide the parts outside the CDR3, is GAGVSQSPSNKVTEKGKDVELRCDPISGHTALYWYRQSLGQGLEFLIYFQGNSAPDKSGLPSDRFSAERTGGSVSTLTIQRTQQEDSAVYLCASSPQAPYGYTFGSGTRLTVV.

The genes are TRBV7-2 and TRBJ2-4; D possibly corresponds to TRBD2 (5 bases). The V gene's germline CDR1 is SGHTA and CDR2 FQGNSA. V lost 5 bases and J 0 bases, leaving 11 bases between the germline ends. The CDR3 is 15 residues long. DNA for the CDR3: TGTGCCAGCAGCCCCGGACTTCTAGCCAAAAACATTCAGTACTTC. It encodes CASSPGLLAKNIQYF.

The chain joins TRBV2 to TRBJ2-5; 8 bases are a match to TRBD2. The CDR3 covers 14 residues. CDR1 and CDR2 from the germline V gene are SNHLY and FYNNEI. Trimming removed 4 bases from V and 4 bases from J; junction bases left unmatched: 5. CDR3 residues: CASSVSGVGETQYF. The CDR3 DNA sequence: TGTGCCAGCAGTGTTAGCGGGGTGGGAGAGACCCAGTACTTC. The whole variable domain, remainder taken from reference TRBV2 and TRBJ2-5, is EPEVTQTPSHQVTQMGQEVILRCVPISNHLYFYWYRQILGQKVEFLVSFYNNEISEKSEIFDDQFSVERPDGSNFTLKIRSTKLEDSAMYFCASSVSGVGETQYFGPGTRLLVL.

Points on this clone: Other DNA variants within this sample encode the same CDR3. The V gene is TRBV11-2, the J gene TRBJ1-2; D unresolved. Trimming shortened V by 3 bases and J by 4 bases, and 9 bases separated the two germline ends. CDR3 length equals 13 residues. The germline V gene encodes CDR1 SGHAT and CDR2 FQNNGV. In DNA, the CDR3 is TGTGCCAGCAGCTTTAGCGGATCCTATGGCTACACCTTC. It codes for CASSFSGSYGYTF.

The V call is TRBV11-2, the J call TRBJ1-6; the D is unclear. CDR1 and CDR2 (germline): SGHAT, FQNNGV. Deletions cut 3 bases from V and 11 bases from J, with 11 bases between. This CDR3 is 13 amino acids long. The CDR3 DNA reads as TGTGCCAGCAGCTTCTCAGGAAGCACACCCCTCCACTTT. It translates to CASSFSGSTPLHF.

The chain recombines TRBV7-2 with TRBJ2-7, with TRBD1 as a possible D gene (5 bases). Germline V gene lookup returns CDR1 SGHTA and CDR2 FQGNSA. CDR3 length equals 15 residues. V was pared by 2 bases and J by 5 bases, with 16 bases between. CDR3: CASSLTGRVDNEQYF. CDR3 bases: TGTGCCAGCAGCTTAACAGGTCGGGTCGACAACGAGCAGTACTTC.

This sequence joins TRBV5-4 and TRBJ2-7; 8 bases match TRBD1. Germline CDR1 reads SGHNT; CDR2 reads YYREEE (reference sequence). V shed 1 base, J shed 6 bases, and the junction held 12 bases outside the gene matches. The CDR3 totals 16 residues. CDR3: CASSLRGAGGLGEQYF. In nucleotides, the CDR3 is TGTGCCAGCAGCTTGAGAGGGGCAGGGGGCCTTGGCGAGCAGTACTTC.

V is TRBV6-5 and J is TRBJ2-7; TRBD1 is a possible D gene (6 bases). V was pared by 9 bases and J by 5 bases, with 17 bases between. Per the germline V gene, CDR1 is MNHEY and CDR2 is SVGAGI. This CDR3 comprises 13 residues. The CDR3 region is CASRTARRNEQYF. The CDR3 region has the DNA TGTGCCAGTCGGACAGCGAGGAGGAACGAGCAGTACTTC.

This sequence joins TRBV18 and TRBJ1-1; D unresolved. Trimming shortened V by 4 bases and J by 1 base, and 4 bases separated the two germline ends. CDR3 length: 12 residues. The germline V gene has CDR1 KGHSH and CDR2 LQKENI. In DNA form, the CDR3 reads TGTGCCAGCTCACATAGGAACACTGAAGCTTTCTTT. It codes for CASSHRNTEAFF.

This clone was observed a few times. The chain has TRBV30 and TRBJ2-1, with 9 bases fitting TRBD1. CDR3 size: 15 residues. J lost 2 bases, V lost 4 bases, and 6 bases had no gene match. The germline V gene encodes CDR1 GTSNPN and CDR2 SVGIG (reference sequence). The CDR3 DNA reads as TGTGCCTGGACTACCGGGACAGGGACCTACAATGAGCAGTTCTTC. Encoded protein: CAWTTGTGTYNEQFF.

The genes are TRBV7-3 and TRBJ1-1; D may be TRBD1 (6 bases). Germline CDR1 is SGHTA and CDR2 is FQGTGA. CDR3 length equals 14 residues. V lost 3 bases, J lost 1 base, and 9 bases lay in between. CDR3 protein: CASSFRGQNTEAFF. In nucleotides, the CDR3 is TGTGCCAGCAGCTTCAGGGGCCAGAACACTGAAGCTTTCTTT.

In its sample, this clone was seen a few times. V is TRBV9 and J is TRBJ1-2; 10 bases are shared with TRBD1. This CDR3 is built from 14 residues. Trimming took 3 bases from V and 8 from J; bases not matched to a gene: 7. Germline CDR1 reads SGDLS; CDR2 reads YYNGEE. CDR3 region: CASSARQGAGGYTF. CDR3 coding DNA: TGTGCCAGCAGCGCAAGACAGGGGGCGGGCGGCTACACCTTC.

The CDR3: CASSHHGTGTGGYTF. CDR3 in DNA: TGTGCCAGCAGCCACCACGGGACAGGGACAGGCGGCTACACCTTC. The chain recombines TRBV3-1 (or the pseudogene TRBV3-2) with TRBJ1-2; 9 nucleotides agree with TRBD1. V lost 3 bases, J lost 8 bases, and 10 bases stayed unmatched. CDR3 length: 15 residues. Germline lookup yields CDR1 LGHDT and CDR2 YNNKEL (reference sequence).

The CDR3 protein is CASSLLGSGYTF. The CDR3 DNA sequence: TGTGCCAGCAGCCTTTTGGGTAGCGGCTACACCTTC. The V and J genes are TRBV4-2 and TRBJ1-2; D gene unclear. The CDR3 has 12 amino acids. The V and J ends lost 4 bases and 8 bases respectively, with 11 bases between them. Germline assignment: CDR1 LGHNA and CDR2 YNFKEQ.

The chain is built from TRBV11-2 and TRBJ2-7; 9 nucleotides agree with TRBD1. The CDR3 contains 16 residues. Losses at the gene ends were 2 bases for V and 5 bases for J; bases not matched to a gene: 10. From germline, CDR1 is SGHAT and CDR2 FQNNGV. The CDR3 DNA follows: TGTGCCAGCAGCTTAAAACCGGGACAGGGAAACCACGAGCAGTACTTC. Translating it yields CASSLKPGQGNHEQYF.

The J gene is TRBJ1-2, the V gene TRBV5-6, with 9 bases fitting TRBD1. The CDR3 consists of 13 residues. Germline V CDR1 and CDR2: SGHDT, YYEEEE. After removal of 5 bases from V and 8 bases from J, the junction contained 7 bases not matched to a gene. The CDR3 protein is CASSKQGAQGYTF. CDR3 DNA: TGTGCCAGCAGTAAACAGGGGGCGCAGGGCTACACCTTC.

The chain recombines TRBV30 with TRBJ1-2, with a weak D call TRBD1 (5 bases). Germline V gives CDR1 GTSNPN, CDR2 SVGIG (reference sequence). The CDR3 contains 13 residues. Trimming left V 2 bases short and J 3 bases short, with 10 bases between. The CDR3 reads CAWSRGEHYGYTF. CDR3 nucleotides: TGTGCCTGGAGTAGGGGCGAGCACTATGGCTACACCTTC.